These T cell receptor beta chains were read from a single sample in a study of CD8 T cells in ankylosing spondylitis. MiXCR was run by TCRdb on the 5' RACE reads, yielding one entry per CDR3 protein. The sample contains roughly 440,000 distinct CDR3 sequences, roughly 15% of which appear only once. Input material: blood, either unsorted or a sorted T cell fraction (not recorded which). Source of these receptors: a male donor with ankylosing spondylitis. Both conserved end residues are part of each CDR3. The D gene is left open where the match is weak. Part of the rows lack a size; the others show once, few, many or a class for expanded clones.

J gene: TRBJ1-5; D gene: -; V gene: TRBV20-1; clone size: -; CDR3 protein: CSARVGPRNQPQHF; CDR3 DNA: TGCAGTGCTAGAGTTGGACCGAGGAATCAGCCCCAGCATTTT
J gene: TRBJ1-4; D gene: TRBD1; V gene: TRBV10-3; clone size: -; CDR3 protein: CAISEGQGEKLFF; CDR3 DNA: TGTGCCATCAGTGAAGGACAGGGTGAAAAACTGTTTTTT
J gene: TRBJ2-1; D gene: -; V gene: TRBV5-1; clone size: -; CDR3 protein: CASSLEWGHNEQFF; CDR3 DNA: TGCGCCAGCAGCTTGGAATGGGGTCACAATGAGCAGTTCTTC
J gene: TRBJ1-5; D gene: -; V gene: TRBV28; clone size: -; CDR3 protein: CASSLLGSYQPQHF; CDR3 DNA: TGTGCCAGCAGTTTATTGGGTTCCTATCAGCCCCAGCATTTT
J gene: TRBJ2-1; D gene: TRBD2; V gene: TRBV5-1; clone size: -; CDR3 protein: CASRSTSGRHNEQFF; CDR3 DNA: TGCGCCAGCAGATCGACTAGCGGGAGGCACAATGAGCAGTTCTTC
J gene: TRBJ1-1; D gene: -; V gene: TRBV4-2; clone size: few; CDR3 protein: CASSQVLGIEAFF; CDR3 DNA: TGTGCCAGCAGCCAAGTTCTGGGGATTGAAGCTTTCTTT
J gene: TRBJ1-3; D gene: -; V gene: TRBV3-1; clone size: -; CDR3 protein: CASSQVRGAGNTIYF; CDR3 DNA: TGTGCCAGCAGCCAAGTCAGGGGAGCTGGAAACACCATATATTTT
J gene: TRBJ2-1; D gene: TRBD2; V gene: TRBV5-1; clone size: -; CDR3 protein: CASSGTGTSGGGYNEQFF; CDR3 DNA: TGCGCCAGCAGCGGCACGGGGACTAGCGGGGGGGGATACAATGAGCAGTTCTTC
J gene: TRBJ1-2; D gene: TRBD1; V gene: TRBV6-5; clone size: -; CDR3 protein: CASSYSTGFNYGYTF; CDR3 DNA: TGTGCCAGCAGTTATTCGACAGGGTTTAACTATGGCTACACCTTC
J gene: TRBJ2-7; D gene: -; V gene: TRBV20-1; clone size: few; CDR3 protein: CSANDGGPYEQYF; CDR3 DNA: TGCAGTGCCAATGATGGGGGGCCCTACGAGCAGTACTTC
J gene: TRBJ2-4; D gene: -; V gene: TRBV4-1; clone size: few; CDR3 protein: CASSQGGDGHVAKNIQYF; CDR3 DNA: TGCGCCAGCAGCCAAGGAGGGGACGGGCACGTAGCCAAAAACATTCAGTACTTC
J gene: TRBJ2-3; D gene: -; V gene: TRBV29-1; clone size: few; CDR3 protein: CSVEDPGDYPSTDTQYF; CDR3 DNA: TGCAGCGTTGAAGACCCTGGAGACTATCCTAGCACAGATACGCAGTATTTT
J gene: TRBJ1-1; D gene: -; V gene: TRBV5-1; clone size: -; CDR3 protein: CASSSRVVKGTEAFF; CDR3 DNA: TGCGCCAGCAGCTCCAGGGTTGTCAAGGGGACTGAAGCTTTCTTT
J gene: TRBJ2-1; D gene: -; V gene: TRBV7-3; clone size: -; CDR3 protein: CASSLAGQKYNEQFF; CDR3 DNA: TGTGCCAGCAGCTTAGCGGGACAGAAGTACAATGAGCAGTTCTTC
J gene: TRBJ2-7; D gene: TRBD1; V gene: TRBV20-1; clone size: many; CDR3 protein: CSASPGTGGWGEQYF; CDR3 DNA: TGCAGTGCTAGCCCCGGGACAGGGGGCTGGGGCGAGCAGTACTTC
J gene: TRBJ2-3; D gene: -; V gene: TRBV9; clone size: few; CDR3 protein: CASSVVPGDATDTQYF; CDR3 DNA: TGTGCCAGCAGCGTAGTCCCGGGGGATGCCACAGATACGCAGTATTTT
J gene: TRBJ2-2; D gene: TRBD2; V gene: TRBV7-9; clone size: few; CDR3 protein: CASRGGEAGELFF; CDR3 DNA: TGTGCCAGCCGCGGGGGTGAGGCCGGGGAGCTGTTTTTT
J gene: TRBJ2-3; D gene: -; V gene: TRBV6-1; clone size: -; CDR3 protein: CASSRSGLDTQYF; CDR3 DNA: TGTGCCAGCAGCCGATCCGGCTTAGATACGCAGTATTTT
J gene: TRBJ2-1; D gene: -; V gene: TRBV18; clone size: few; CDR3 protein: CASSQGQGLDEQFF; CDR3 DNA: TGTGCCAGCTCCCAGGGACAGGGACTAGATGAGCAGTTCTTC
J gene: TRBJ2-1; D gene: TRBD2; V gene: TRBV11-3; clone size: -; CDR3 protein: CASSSASGGASYNEQFF; CDR3 DNA: TGTGCCAGCAGCTCGGCTAGCGGGGGGGCCTCCTACAATGAGCAGTTCTTC
J gene: TRBJ2-7; D gene: -; V gene: TRBV20-1; clone size: -; CDR3 protein: CSARTPGVLYEQYF; CDR3 DNA: TGCAGTGCTAGGACTCCGGGAGTTCTCTACGAGCAGTACTTC
J gene: TRBJ1-5; D gene: -; V gene: TRBV20-1; clone size: -; CDR3 protein: CSASWQAGNQPQHF; CDR3 DNA: TGCAGTGCTAGTTGGCAGGCCGGCAATCAGCCCCAGCATTTT
J gene: TRBJ2-5; D gene: TRBD2; V gene: TRBV7-9; clone size: -; CDR3 protein: CASSWTSGGLTQETQYF; CDR3 DNA: TGTGCCAGCAGCTGGACTAGCGGGGGGCTTACCCAAGAGACCCAGTACTTC
J gene: TRBJ1-4; D gene: TRBD1; V gene: TRBV5-1; clone size: -; CDR3 protein: CASSEAGTVNEKLFF; CDR3 DNA: TGCGCCAGCAGCGAAGCCGGGACAGTTAATGAAAAACTGTTTTTT
J gene: TRBJ1-2; D gene: -; V gene: TRBV6-1; clone size: -; CDR3 protein: CASGDGINYGYTF; CDR3 DNA: TGTGCCAGCGGGGACGGGATAAACTATGGCTACACCTTC
J gene: TRBJ2-3; D gene: -; V gene: TRBV6-1; clone size: -; CDR3 protein: CATTRTGGTDTQYF; CDR3 DNA: TGTGCCACCACCCGGACGGGGGGCACAGATACGCAGTATTTT
J gene: TRBJ2-4; D gene: -; V gene: TRBV20-1; clone size: -; CDR3 protein: CSATGTRAKNIQYF; CDR3 DNA: TGCAGTGCCACCGGGACAAGGGCCAAAAACATTCAGTACTTC
J gene: TRBJ1-2; D gene: -; V gene: TRBV11-2; clone size: many; CDR3 protein: CASKSLAQTRLNYGYTF; CDR3 DNA: TGTGCCAGCAAAAGCTTGGCACAGACCAGGTTGAACTATGGCTACACCTTC
J gene: TRBJ2-2; D gene: -; V gene: TRBV12-3/TRBV12-4; clone size: many; CDR3 protein: CASRPGGRTGELFF; CDR3 DNA: TGTGCCAGCAGACCCGGGGGGCGCACCGGGGAGCTGTTTTTT
J gene: TRBJ2-1; D gene: TRBD2; V gene: TRBV24-1; clone size: -; CDR3 protein: CATSRTGGTDEQFF; CDR3 DNA: TGTGCCACCAGTCGAACGGGAGGAACCGATGAGCAGTTCTTC
J gene: TRBJ1-1; D gene: -; V gene: TRBV6-1; clone size: -; CDR3 protein: CASTRSGSNTEAFF; CDR3 DNA: TGTGCCAGCACCCGGTCAGGGAGTAACACTGAAGCTTTCTTT
J gene: TRBJ2-1; D gene: -; V gene: TRBV18; clone size: -; CDR3 protein: CASSPRRDEQFF; CDR3 DNA: TGTGCCAGCTCACCACGGCGGGATGAGCAGTTCTTC
J gene: TRBJ1-4; D gene: -; V gene: TRBV20-1; clone size: few; CDR3 protein: CSARRGRPGKLFF; CDR3 DNA: TGCAGTGCTAGACGGGGACGGCCGGGAAAACTGTTTTTT
J gene: TRBJ1-2; D gene: -; V gene: TRBV20-1; clone size: many; CDR3 protein: CSAGAEGVANYGYTF; CDR3 DNA: TGCAGTGCTGGCGCCGAGGGGGTAGCTAACTATGGCTACACCTTC
J gene: TRBJ1-2; D gene: TRBD1; V gene: TRBV7-2; clone size: -; CDR3 protein: CASSLSTGGLYGYTF; CDR3 DNA: TGTGCCAGCAGCTTAAGTACAGGGGGCTTGTATGGCTACACCTTC
J gene: TRBJ1-6; D gene: TRBD1; V gene: TRBV9; clone size: few; CDR3 protein: CASSVGPGQGNSPLHF; CDR3 DNA: TGTGCCAGCAGCGTGGGACCGGGACAGGGCAATTCACCCCTCCACTTT
J gene: TRBJ2-1; D gene: TRBD2; V gene: TRBV7-3; clone size: few; CDR3 protein: CASSLRGGSGMSSYNEQFF; CDR3 DNA: TGTGCCAGCAGCTTAAGGGGGGGAAGCGGGATGAGCTCCTACAATGAGCAGTTCTTC
J gene: TRBJ1-2; D gene: -; V gene: TRBV6-5; clone size: -; CDR3 protein: CASSYSGGSNYGYTF; CDR3 DNA: TGTGCCAGCAGTTACTCTGGGGGATCTAACTATGGCTACACCTTC
J gene: TRBJ2-2; D gene: TRBD2; V gene: TRBV9; clone size: few; CDR3 protein: CASSPTSGRASTGELFF; CDR3 DNA: TGTGCCAGCAGCCCGACTAGCGGGAGGGCCTCCACCGGGGAGCTGTTTTTT
J gene: TRBJ2-7; D gene: TRBD2; V gene: TRBV6-1; clone size: once; CDR3 protein: CASRLPGLVSYEQYF; CDR3 DNA: TGTGCCAGCAGACTACCGGGACTAGTCTCCTACGAGCAGTACTTC
J gene: TRBJ2-2; D gene: -; V gene: TRBV7-2; clone size: -; CDR3 protein: CASSLDWQPTGELFF; CDR3 DNA: TGTGCCAGCAGCTTAGACTGGCAGCCGACCGGGGAGCTGTTTTTT
J gene: TRBJ1-3; D gene: -; V gene: TRBV12-3/TRBV12-4; clone size: -; CDR3 protein: CASTPDSGGNTIYF; CDR3 DNA: TGTGCCAGCACCCCAGACAGCGGAGGAAACACCATATATTTT
J gene: TRBJ1-1; D gene: -; V gene: TRBV6-2/TRBV6-3; clone size: few; CDR3 protein: CASSYSRPGKTEAFF; CDR3 DNA: TGTGCCAGCAGTTACTCGAGACCAGGGAAGACTGAAGCTTTCTTT
J gene: TRBJ1-2; D gene: TRBD1; V gene: TRBV25-1; clone size: few; CDR3 protein: CASSELYRGGGYTF; CDR3 DNA: TGTGCCAGCAGTGAGCTTTACAGGGGCGGGGGCTACACCTTC
J gene: TRBJ2-2; D gene: TRBD2; V gene: TRBV7-6; clone size: few; CDR3 protein: CASRSPPGLAWTGELFF; CDR3 DNA: TGTGCCAGCAGGTCTCCTCCGGGACTAGCCTGGACCGGGGAGCTGTTTTTT
J gene: TRBJ1-2; D gene: -; V gene: TRBV14; clone size: few; CDR3 protein: CASSQEMFYGYTF; CDR3 DNA: TGTGCCAGCAGCCAAGAGATGTTCTATGGCTACACCTTC
J gene: TRBJ1-5; D gene: -; V gene: TRBV7-2; clone size: -; CDR3 protein: CASSTGHNNQPQHF; CDR3 DNA: TGTGCCAGCAGCACGGGACACAACAATCAGCCCCAGCATTTT
J gene: TRBJ2-7; D gene: TRBD1; V gene: TRBV7-9; clone size: once; CDR3 protein: CASSPTGGNYEQYF; CDR3 DNA: TGTGCCAGCAGCCCGACAGGGGGGAACTACGAGCAGTACTTC
J gene: TRBJ1-5; D gene: -; V gene: TRBV6-6; clone size: many; CDR3 protein: CASSYMDQPQHF; CDR3 DNA: TGTGCCAGCAGTTATATGGACCAGCCCCAGCATTTT
J gene: TRBJ1-5; D gene: -; V gene: TRBV5-1; clone size: -; CDR3 protein: CASSLDPGPSNQPQHF; CDR3 DNA: TGCGCCAGCAGCTTGGATCCAGGACCCAGCAATCAGCCCCAGCATTTT
J gene: TRBJ1-3; D gene: -; V gene: TRBV7-9; clone size: many; CDR3 protein: CASSPGTAGNTIYF; CDR3 DNA: TGTGCCAGCAGCCCCGGGACGGCTGGAAACACCATATATTTT
J gene: TRBJ1-2; D gene: -; V gene: TRBV7-2; clone size: -; CDR3 protein: CASSDEGGYGYTF; CDR3 DNA: TGTGCCAGCAGCGACGAGGGTGGCTATGGCTACACCTTC
J gene: TRBJ2-7; D gene: TRBD1; V gene: TRBV7-9; clone size: few; CDR3 protein: CASSLDLAGGFYEQYF; CDR3 DNA: TGTGCCAGCAGCTTAGATCTGGCAGGGGGATTTTACGAGCAGTACTTC